In this sample, the clone carrying this TCR beta chain turned up a few times. As processed by the authors: Amplification of reference gene primers provided the estimated nucleated cell counts. The assay was immunoSEQ multiplex PCR, and TCRdb's table has in-frame clones only and misses some. V, J and clone size derive from that table, while D and trimming were established from the DNA sequence. Of 130,000 to 150,000 clones in the sample, roughly 86% are singletons; the top ten hold about 1.7%. Germline CDR1 LNHNV, CDR2 YYDKDF (reference sequence). CDR3 length equals 15 residues. The ends were cut back, 5 bases at V and 2 bases at J, with 10 bases in the middle. The data are from a study of blood T cell repertoires in COVID-19. Across the study: There were acute and convalescent COVID-19 samples, and they came from the United States, Italy and Spain. T cells, B-cell-depleted T cells, or PBMCs provided the cDNA or gDNA that served as material.

The chain couples TRBV15 to TRBJ1-6, with a weak D call TRBD1 (6 bases). The sequence was collected from a man in his 70s with acute or convalescent COVID-19. Sequences were obtained from peripheral blood. Here the CDR3 reads CATSATGPYNSPLHF. The CDR3 nucleotides read TGTGCCACCAGCGCAACAGGGCCCTATAATTCACCCCTCCACTTT.